Listed below are T cell receptor beta chains from one sample, sequenced in a study of STAT5B mutations in CD4+ large granular lymphocyte leukemia. Clones were read by immunoSEQ multiplex PCR, and TCRdb kept only the in-frame ones, dropping some. This sample carries tens of thousands of clones, 65% to 90% of them seen once, and the ten largest clones take around 1.3%. Sequenced: CD4+ T cells from blood buffy coats. These receptors were collected from a human donor in good health. The CDR3 runs from the conserved cysteine through the conserved F or W.

CDR3 protein: CASSPDSAYANYGYTF; J gene: TRBJ1-2; V gene: TRBV5-4
CDR3 protein: CASSKDRVRNTEAFF; J gene: TRBJ1-1; V gene: TRBV6-1
CDR3 protein: CSAQEGPSGSYEQYF; J gene: -; V gene: TRBV29-1
CDR3 protein: CASSSSGGAGELFF; J gene: TRBJ2-2; V gene: TRBV7-2
CDR3 protein: CASSQLAGGLTYEQYF; J gene: TRBJ2-7; V gene: TRBV4-2
CDR3 protein: CASSVGDNNEQFF; J gene: TRBJ2-1; V gene: TRBV9
CDR3 protein: CASSLQGAGDTQYF; J gene: TRBJ2-3; V gene: TRBV5-1
CDR3 protein: CASSFDRGLGEQFF; J gene: TRBJ2-1; V gene: TRBV28
CDR3 protein: CASSRPGLSIGISTDTQYF; J gene: TRBJ2-3; V gene: TRBV18
CDR3 protein: CASSGSVGQPNEKLFF; J gene: TRBJ1-4; V gene: TRBV5-1
CDR3 protein: CASSLRSFGTQYF; J gene: TRBJ2-3; V gene: TRBV6-5
CDR3 protein: CASSRSGRGTYEQYF; J gene: TRBJ2-7; V gene: TRBV5-8
CDR3 protein: CASESGANVLTF; J gene: TRBJ2-6; V gene: TRBV5-6
CDR3 protein: CASSQDWLAGRQNTDTQYF; J gene: TRBJ2-3; V gene: TRBV4-2
CDR3 protein: CASSMVGRATGNTIYF; J gene: TRBJ1-3; V gene: TRBV19
CDR3 protein: CASSLEAGAPYEQYF; J gene: TRBJ2-7; V gene: TRBV5-1
CDR3 protein: CAGESADTQYF; J gene: TRBJ2-3; V gene: TRBV7-9
CDR3 protein: CASSISRLAGQNEQFF; J gene: TRBJ2-1; V gene: TRBV19
CDR3 protein: CASSLAGAPTDTQYF; J gene: TRBJ2-3; V gene: TRBV5-4
CDR3 protein: CASSLQGSDGELFF; J gene: TRBJ2-2; V gene: TRBV7-3
CDR3 protein: CASSYGSSDLSYEQYF; J gene: TRBJ2-7; V gene: TRBV6-6
CDR3 protein: CASTDPGTQQPQHF; J gene: TRBJ1-5; V gene: TRBV28
CDR3 protein: CASSFGTVASYEQYF; J gene: TRBJ2-7; V gene: TRBV5-1
CDR3 protein: CASSSRGEQFF; J gene: TRBJ2-1; V gene: TRBV11-3
CDR3 protein: CASSPGTAGNTIYF; J gene: TRBJ1-3; V gene: TRBV6-1
CDR3 protein: CASRAPNVPNTEAFF; J gene: TRBJ1-1; V gene: TRBV27
CDR3 protein: CASSINQNTGELFF; J gene: TRBJ2-2; V gene: TRBV19
CDR3 protein: CASSVAGGAAGELFF; J gene: TRBJ2-2; V gene: TRBV9
CDR3 protein: CASSLGAGTGVGEQYF; J gene: TRBJ2-7; V gene: TRBV7-8
CDR3 protein: CASGTWTPRTNYGYTF; J gene: TRBJ1-2; V gene: TRBV27
CDR3 protein: CASSRAGTFDQPQHF; J gene: TRBJ1-5; V gene: TRBV4-2
CDR3 protein: CASSLNGPMWNEQFF; J gene: TRBJ2-1; V gene: TRBV27
CDR3 protein: CASVQGLRGARREGLFGTQYF; J gene: TRBJ2-5; V gene: TRBV28
CDR3 protein: CASSLSGLAGPEQFF; J gene: TRBJ2-1; V gene: TRBV28